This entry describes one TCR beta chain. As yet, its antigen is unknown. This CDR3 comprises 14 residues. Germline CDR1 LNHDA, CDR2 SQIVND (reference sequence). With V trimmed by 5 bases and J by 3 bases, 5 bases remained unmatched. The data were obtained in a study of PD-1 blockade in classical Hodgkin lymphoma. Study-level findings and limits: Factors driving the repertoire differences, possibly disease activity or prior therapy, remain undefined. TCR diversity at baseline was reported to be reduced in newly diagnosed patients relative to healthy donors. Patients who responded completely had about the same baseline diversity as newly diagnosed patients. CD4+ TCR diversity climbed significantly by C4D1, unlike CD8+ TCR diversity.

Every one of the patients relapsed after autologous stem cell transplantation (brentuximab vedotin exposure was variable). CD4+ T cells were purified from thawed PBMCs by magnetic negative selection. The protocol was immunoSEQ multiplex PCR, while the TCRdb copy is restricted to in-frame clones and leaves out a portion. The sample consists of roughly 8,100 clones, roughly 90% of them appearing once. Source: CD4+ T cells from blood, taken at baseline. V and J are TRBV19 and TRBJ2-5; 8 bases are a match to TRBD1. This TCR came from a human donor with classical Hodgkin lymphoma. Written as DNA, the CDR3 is TGTGCCAGTAGTTTTACAGGGGGGAAAGAGACCCAGTACTTC. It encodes CASSFTGGKETQYF.